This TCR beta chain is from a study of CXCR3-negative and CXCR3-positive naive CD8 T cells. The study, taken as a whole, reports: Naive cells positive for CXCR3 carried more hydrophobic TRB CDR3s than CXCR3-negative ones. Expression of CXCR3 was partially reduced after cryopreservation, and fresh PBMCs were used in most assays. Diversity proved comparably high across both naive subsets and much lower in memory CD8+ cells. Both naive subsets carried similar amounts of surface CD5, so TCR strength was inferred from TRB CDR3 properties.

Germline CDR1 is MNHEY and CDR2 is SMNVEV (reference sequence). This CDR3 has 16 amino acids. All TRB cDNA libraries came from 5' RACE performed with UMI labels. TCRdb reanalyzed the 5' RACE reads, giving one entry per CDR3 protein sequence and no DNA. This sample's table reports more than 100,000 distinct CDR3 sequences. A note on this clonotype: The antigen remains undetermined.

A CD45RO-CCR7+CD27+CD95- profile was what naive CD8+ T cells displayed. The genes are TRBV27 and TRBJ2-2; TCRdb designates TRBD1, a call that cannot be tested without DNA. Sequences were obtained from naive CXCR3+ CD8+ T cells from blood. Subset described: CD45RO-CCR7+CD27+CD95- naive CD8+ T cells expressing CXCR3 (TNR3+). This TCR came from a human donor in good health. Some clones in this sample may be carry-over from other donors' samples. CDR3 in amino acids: CASSSLPGRGTGELFF.